This T cell receptor beta chain emerged from a study of blood T cell repertoires in COVID-19. Germline V gene data show CDR1 as MNHEY and CDR2 as SVGAGI. The CDR3 covers 14 residues. Trimming cost V 7 bases and J 1 base, with 11 bases left between them. In the original workflow: Nucleated cell number was recorded as an estimate derived from reference gene primer amplification. Profiling relied on immunoSEQ multiplex PCR, and the TCRdb table lists in-frame clones only, not all of them. V and J calls and clone size follow that table, whereas D and trimming were derived from the DNA. The sample yields about 230,000 clones, over 70% seen once.

The sequence came from an elderly woman with acute or convalescent COVID-19. This chain uses TRBV6-5 with TRBJ1-5, with a weak D call TRBD1 (5 bases). The sample was peripheral blood. This CDR3 reads CASTPGGSNQPQHF. CDR3 nucleotide sequence: TGTGCCAGCACCCCGGGGGGGAGCAATCAGCCCCAGCATTTT.